The 26 T cell receptor beta chains below all came from one sample that was sequenced in a study of T cells after yellow fever vaccination. One entry per CDR3 protein, called by TCRdb with MiXCR from the 5' RACE reads. Counted here are hundreds of thousands of distinct CDR3 sequences, 3% to 4.5% occurring once; the ten biggest clones make up 23%. Sequenced here: PBMCs, sampled on the day of the yellow fever booster vaccination. These receptors came from a man aged 18 to 30 who received the YFV17D yellow fever vaccine.

CDR3 loop: CASSLDGGGARETQYF. In nucleotides, the CDR3 is TGTGCCAGCAGCTTGGACGGCGGGGGGGCCCGAGAGACCCAGTACTTC. The V call is TRBV5-4, the J call TRBJ2-5; TRBD2 matches at 9 bases. The CDR3 extends over 16 amino acids. CDR1 SGHNT and CDR2 YYREEE come from the germline V gene (reference sequence). Germline trimming cut 0 bases from V and 4 bases from J; bases unmatched to any gene: 7.

The DNA for the CDR3 is TGTGCCATCAGTGAGTGGGGCCGCCCTACCCCGGACTATGGCTACACCTTC. This sequence encodes CAISEWGRPTPDYGYTF. The rearrangement links TRBV10-3 to TRBJ1-2, with D perhaps matching TRBD1 (5 bases). The V gene lost 1 base and the J gene lost 3 bases, with 18 bases spanning the gap. The CDR3 runs 17 residues. Germline lookup yields CDR1 ENHRY and CDR2 SYGVKD.

This clonotype has ten or more counts. This sequence joins TRBV7-2 and TRBJ2-1; D unresolved. From germline, CDR1 is SGHTA and CDR2 FQGNSA. V lost 7 bases, J lost 5 bases, and 12 bases lay in between. The CDR3 has 13 amino acids. Here the CDR3 reads CASTYLADNEQFF. The CDR3 DNA follows: TGTGCCAGCACCTACCTCGCGGACAATGAGCAGTTCTTC. Full variable domain (outside the CDR3, taken from reference TRBV7-2 and TRBJ2-1): GAGVSQSPSNKVTEKGKDVELRCDPISGHTALYWYRQSLGQGLEFLIYFQGNSAPDKSGLPSDRFSAERTGGSVSTLTIQRTQQEDSAVYLCASTYLADNEQFFGPGTRLTVL.

This clonotype was recorded at least ten times. V gene TRBV7-2 combines with J gene TRBJ2-2, with 7 nucleotides matching TRBD2. J lost 0 bases, V lost 5 bases, and 6 bases had no gene match. Germline CDR1 is SGHTA and CDR2 is FQGNSA. CDR3 size: 16 residues. This chain's CDR3 is CASSIYGGTNTGELFF. As DNA, the CDR3 is TGTGCCAGCAGCATCTACGGGGGGACGAACACCGGGGAGCTGTTTTTT. Together with reference TRBV7-2 and TRBJ2-2, the CDR3 gives the full variable domain: GAGVSQSPSNKVTEKGKDVELRCDPISGHTALYWYRQSLGQGLEFLIYFQGNSAPDKSGLPSDRFSAERTGGSVSTLTIQRTQQEDSAVYLCASSIYGGTNTGELFFGEGSRLTVL.

The gene calls are TRBV20-1 and TRBJ2-2; 8 nucleotides match TRBD2. Germline values: CDR1 DFQATT, CDR2 SNEGSKA (reference sequence). The trim removed 0 bases at V and 4 bases at J, leaving 7 bases unmatched. This CDR3 contains 16 residues. CDR3 sequence (DNA): TGCAGTGCTAGAGATTGGCGGGGGGAACGCACCGGGGAGCTGTTTTTT. Translation: CSARDWRGERTGELFF.

This clonotype has only a few counts. The genes are TRBV18 and TRBJ2-1; TRBD1 might be the D (5 bases). CDR3 length: 16 amino acids. The germline V and J ends were trimmed by 6 bases and 0 bases, with 15 bases remaining between them. Germline V gene lookup returns CDR1 KGHSH and CDR2 LQKENI. DNA for the CDR3: TGTGCCAGCTCTAACCGGCAGGGATACTCCTACAATGAGCAGTTCTTC. Protein product: CASSNRQGYSYNEQFF.

This clonotype was recorded only once. The genes are TRBV4-1 and TRBJ2-3; the D is unclear. The CDR3 length is 12 residues. Germline-derived CDR1 and CDR2 are MGHRA and YSYEKL. V dropped 0 bases and J dropped 8 bases, with 6 bases sitting between them. The CDR3, as DNA: TGCGCCAGCAGCCAAGAAGACGGTACGCAGTATTTT. As protein: CASSQEDGTQYF.

The rearrangement joins TRBV6-1 to TRBJ1-1; D uncertain. CDR1 MNHNS and CDR2 SASEGT come from the germline V gene. This CDR3 is built from 13 residues. Trimming left V 3 bases short and J 1 base short, with 6 bases between. For the CDR3, the DNA is TGTGCCAGCAGTGACAGGTGGAACACTGAAGCTTTCTTT. The encoded protein is CASSDRWNTEAFF.

In this sample, this clonotype turned up many times. The chain links TRBV5-4 to TRBJ1-6; tentative D call: TRBD1 (6 bases). The CDR3 has 14 residues. Germline CDR1 reads SGHNT; CDR2 reads YYREEE (reference sequence). Trimming removed 2 bases from V and 7 bases from J, with 10 bases in between. CDR3 amino acids: CASSLLQGNSPLHF. CDR3 nucleotides: TGTGCCAGCAGCTTACTACAGGGAAATTCACCCCTCCACTTT.

This chain joins TRBV7-2 and TRBJ2-1, with TRBD1 matching 7 bases. Per the germline V gene, CDR1 is SGHTA and CDR2 is FQGNSA. The CDR3 contains 15 residues. The V segment lost 6 bases and the J segment 4 bases; nucleotides outside the gene matches: 9. CDR3 coding DNA: TGTGCCAGCAGGTCAATCGGGACAGAGTACAATGAGCAGTTCTTC. Translated: CASRSIGTEYNEQFF. Together with reference TRBV7-2 and TRBJ2-1, the CDR3 gives the full variable domain: GAGVSQSPSNKVTEKGKDVELRCDPISGHTALYWYRQSLGQGLEFLIYFQGNSAPDKSGLPSDRFSAERTGGSVSTLTIQRTQQEDSAVYLCASRSIGTEYNEQFFGPGTRLTVL.

In this sample, this clonotype turned up many times. J is TRBJ1-2 and V is TRBV20-1; TRBD1 matches at 7 bases. CDR1 and CDR2 from the germline V gene are DFQATT and SNEGSKA (reference sequence). This CDR3 contains 14 residues. Germline trimming cut 2 bases from V and 5 bases from J; bases unmatched to any gene: 8. In DNA form, the CDR3 reads TGCAGTGCTAGAAGGAGGGGGCGGGTTTATGGCTACACCTTC. This encodes CSARRRGRVYGYTF.

This chain joins TRBV5-6 and TRBJ2-3; TRBD1 aligns across 8 bases. CDR1 and CDR2 (germline): SGHDT, YYEEEE. Losses at the gene ends were 4 bases for V and 2 bases for J; bases not matched to a gene: 6. CDR3 length: 15 residues. The DNA for the CDR3 is TGTGCCAGCAGCACCAGGGGGCAGTACACAGATACGCAGTATTTT. It translates to CASSTRGQYTDTQYF.

This clonotype has ten or more counts. This sequence joins TRBV20-1 and TRBJ2-1; D tentatively fits TRBD1 or TRBD2 (5 bases each). Germline-derived CDR1 and CDR2 are DFQATT and SNEGSKA (reference sequence). This CDR3 spans 15 amino acids. The V gene lost 2 bases and the J gene lost 4 bases, with 15 bases spanning the gap. Here the CDR3 DNA reads TGCAGTGCTAGATTACCGGGACGATCTTACAATGAGCAGTTCTTC. It yields the protein CSARLPGRSYNEQFF.

The chain employs TRBV5-6 and TRBJ1-3; perhaps TRBD1 as D (5 bases). Germline CDR1 reads SGHDT; CDR2 reads YYEEEE. The CDR3 length is 14 residues. V lost 5 bases, J lost 0 bases, and 9 bases lay in between. CDR3 residues: CASSTDNSGNTIYF. The CDR3 DNA reads TGTGCCAGCAGTACGGACAACTCTGGAAACACCATATATTTT. The full variable domain, in which reference TRBV5-6 and TRBJ1-3 provide the parts outside the CDR3, is DAGVTQSPTHLIKTRGQQVTLRCSPKSGHDTVSWYQQALGQGPQFIFQYYEEEERQRGNFPDRFSGHQFPNYSSELNVNALLLGDSALYLCASSTDNSGNTIYFGEGSWLTVV.

This clonotype was picked up many times. The rearrangement uses TRBV29-1 and TRBJ1-2, with 9 bases identical to TRBD1. V was pared by 5 bases and J by 4 bases, with 8 bases of the junction left unmatched. The CDR3 runs to 14 residues. In germline, CDR1 is SQVTM, CDR2 ANQGSEA. CDR3 in amino acids: CSVPQGAKIYGYTF. The CDR3 bases are TGCAGCGTTCCACAGGGGGCCAAAATCTATGGCTACACCTTC. Using reference TRBV29-1 and TRBJ1-2 for the parts outside the CDR3, the full variable domain is SAVISQKPSRDICQRGTSLTIQCQVDSQVTMMFWYRQQPGQSLTLIATANQGSEATYESGFVIDKFPISRPNLTFSTLTVSNMSPEDSSIYLCSVPQGAKIYGYTFGSGTRLTVV.

The chain employs TRBV7-2 and TRBJ2-1; 7 bases agree with TRBD2. Germline assignment: CDR1 SGHTA and CDR2 FQGNSA. CDR3 size: 17 residues. The V and J ends lost 4 bases and 6 bases, in that order; junction bases with no gene match: 15. DNA of the CDR3: TGTGCCAGCAGCTCCCGCGGGCGTCCTAGCGGACTCAATGAGCAGTTCTTC. Its protein product is CASSSRGRPSGLNEQFF.

This clonotype occurred many times. The V gene is TRBV7-3, the J gene TRBJ2-7; D tentatively fits TRBD1 or TRBD2 (6 bases each). The CDR3 sequence is 16 residues long. The germline V gene encodes CDR1 SGHTA and CDR2 FQGTGA. V lost 1 base and J 2 bases, leaving 15 bases between the germline ends. The CDR3 nucleotides are TGTGCCAGCAGCTTAAAGGGGGGTCGGGAGACCTACGAGCAGTACGTC. This translates into CASSLKGGRETYEQYV.

This clonotype was recorded many times. The rearrangement joins TRBV7-2 to TRBJ1-5; D unresolved. The CDR3 has 15 residues. V lost 5 bases and J lost 3, with 14 bases in between. CDR1 is SGHTA, CDR2 FQGNSA, per germline. The CDR3 sequence is CASSPSSWFNQPQHF. For the CDR3, the DNA is TGTGCCAGCAGCCCCTCGTCTTGGTTCAATCAGCCCCAGCATTTT.

At least ten counts were recorded for this clonotype. The J gene is TRBJ1-2, the V gene TRBV5-6, with 10 bases fitting TRBD1. After removal of 5 bases from V and 7 bases from J, the junction contained 14 bases not matched to a gene. The CDR3 consists of 16 residues. Germline-derived CDR1 and CDR2 are SGHDT and YYEEEE. CDR3 sequence reads: CASSWTPDRGNPGYTF. The CDR3 DNA reads TGTGCCAGCAGTTGGACTCCGGACAGGGGGAACCCTGGCTACACCTTC.

This clonotype was recorded many times. V and J are TRBV4-3 and TRBJ2-3; tentative D call: TRBD1 (6 bases). The CDR3 spans 18 residues. The V and J ends lost 2 bases and 3 bases respectively, with 21 bases between them. Germline lookup yields CDR1 LGHNA and CDR2 YSLEER. The CDR3 DNA reads as TGCGCCAGCAGCCAACTACCATCTTCCTCAGGGGCTACAGATACGCAGTATTTT. Translating it yields CASSQLPSSSGATDTQYF.

This clonotype was seen a handful of times. The V gene is TRBV12-3 or TRBV12-4, the J gene TRBJ2-5; D gene ambiguous. V lost 3 bases and J 1 base, leaving 12 bases between the germline ends. This CDR3 has 15 residues. The CDR3 sequence is CASSFEASTQETQYF. CDR3 coding DNA: TGTGCCAGCAGTTTTGAGGCCTCGACCCAAGAGACCCAGTACTTC.

The table lists this clonotype with many counts. In DNA form, the CDR3 reads TGTGCCAGTAGTATAGATACGGGCAACCAAGAGACCCAGTACTTC. Residues: CASSIDTGNQETQYF. The chain is built from TRBV19 and TRBJ2-5; D is unclear. This CDR3 comprises 15 residues. The V gene lost 0 bases and the J gene lost 0 bases, with 8 bases spanning the gap. Germline V lookup: CDR1 LNHDA, CDR2 SQIVND (reference sequence).

This clonotype has at least ten counts. This chain joins TRBV6-2 or TRBV6-3 and TRBJ2-2; D gene unclear. The CDR3 runs 15 residues. Germline values: CDR1 MNHEY, CDR2 SVGEGT. V was clipped by 6 bases and J by 3 bases, with 14 bases between them. The CDR3 protein is CASSNGRGDTGELFF. For the CDR3, the DNA is TGTGCCAGCAGCAACGGCCGAGGAGACACCGGGGAGCTGTTTTTT.

This clonotype came up many times. The DNA for the CDR3 is TGCAGTGCTGAGGTATCCGGGGAGCTGTTTTTT. This codes for CSAEVSGELFF. The chain recombines TRBV20-1 with TRBJ2-2; D remains unclear. This CDR3 is built from 11 residues. The germline CDR1 and CDR2 sequences are DFQATT and SNEGSKA (reference sequence). With 5 bases removed from V and 6 bases from J, the gap between germline ends came to 7 bases.

This clonotype was found a few times. The rearrangement joins TRBV5-1 to TRBJ1-2; TRBD1 might be the D (5 bases). Germline assignment: CDR1 SGHRS and CDR2 YFSETQ. This CDR3 has 15 residues. Deletions cut 1 base from V and 0 bases from J, with 10 bases between. This CDR3 reads CASSLSTGANYGYTF. CDR3 coding DNA: TGCGCCAGCAGCTTGTCTACAGGAGCTAACTATGGCTACACCTTC.

The sample holds many counts of this clonotype. J is TRBJ2-1 and V is TRBV25-1; 8 bases are a match to TRBD1. The CDR3 loop spans 15 amino acids. Germline V lookup: CDR1 MGHDK, CDR2 SYGVNS. J was trimmed by 5 bases and V by 4 bases; bases with no gene match: 7. The CDR3 reads CASSVATGVNNEQFF. As DNA, the CDR3 is TGTGCCAGCAGTGTGGCGACAGGGGTGAACAATGAGCAGTTCTTC.